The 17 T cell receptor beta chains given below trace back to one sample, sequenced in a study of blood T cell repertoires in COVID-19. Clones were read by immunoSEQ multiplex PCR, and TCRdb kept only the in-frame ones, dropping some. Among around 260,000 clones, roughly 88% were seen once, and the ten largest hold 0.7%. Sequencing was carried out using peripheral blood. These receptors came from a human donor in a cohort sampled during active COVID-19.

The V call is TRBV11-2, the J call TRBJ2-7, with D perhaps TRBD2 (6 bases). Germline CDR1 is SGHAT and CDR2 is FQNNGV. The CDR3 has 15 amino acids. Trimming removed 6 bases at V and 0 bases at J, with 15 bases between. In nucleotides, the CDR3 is TGTGCCAGCAGGGAACCGGGACTTTCCTCCTACGAGCAGTACTTC. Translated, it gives CASREPGLSSYEQYF. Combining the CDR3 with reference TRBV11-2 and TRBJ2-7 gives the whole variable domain EAGVAQSPRYKIIEKRQSVAFWCNPISGHATLYWYQQILGQGPKLLIQFQNNGVVDDSQLPKDRFSAERLKGVDSTLKIQPAKLEDSAVYLCASREPGLSSYEQYFGPGTRLTVT.

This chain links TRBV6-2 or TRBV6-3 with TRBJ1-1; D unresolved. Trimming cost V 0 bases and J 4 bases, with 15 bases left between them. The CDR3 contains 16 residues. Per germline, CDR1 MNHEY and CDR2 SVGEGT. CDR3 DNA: TGTGCCAGCAGTTACTCGATCTATCGCGGGTTCACTGAAGCTTTCTTT. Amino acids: CASSYSIYRGFTEAFF.

CDR3 bases: TGTGCCAGCAGACGGACACCGGACGGCTTATCCTACGAGCAGTACTTC. Encoded protein: CASRRTPDGLSYEQYF. The chain uses TRBV5-6 and TRBJ2-7, with D possibly matching TRBD1 (5 bases). The germline CDR1 and CDR2 sequences are SGHDT and YYEEEE. Between the trimmed V and J ends, which lost 5 bases and 1 base, there was a span of 19 bases. The CDR3 has 16 residues.

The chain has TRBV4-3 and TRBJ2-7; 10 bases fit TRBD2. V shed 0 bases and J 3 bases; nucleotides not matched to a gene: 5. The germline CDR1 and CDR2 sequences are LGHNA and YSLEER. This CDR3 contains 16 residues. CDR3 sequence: CASSQDRTSGDYEQYF. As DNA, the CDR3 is TGCGCCAGCAGCCAAGATCGAACTAGCGGGGACTACGAGCAGTACTTC.

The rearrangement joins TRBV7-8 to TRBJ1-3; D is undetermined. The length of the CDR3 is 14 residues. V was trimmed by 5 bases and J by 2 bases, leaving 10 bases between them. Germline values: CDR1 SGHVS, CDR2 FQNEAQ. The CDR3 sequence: CASSPSRAGNTIYF. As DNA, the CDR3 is TGTGCCAGCAGCCCCTCGAGAGCTGGAAACACCATATATTTT.

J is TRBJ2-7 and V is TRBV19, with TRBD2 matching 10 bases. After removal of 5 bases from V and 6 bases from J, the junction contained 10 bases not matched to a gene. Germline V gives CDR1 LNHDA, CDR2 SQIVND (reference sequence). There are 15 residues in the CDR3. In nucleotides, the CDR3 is TGTGCCAGTAGTTTCGCTAGCGGGAGATTAGGCGAGCAGTACTTC. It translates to CASSFASGRLGEQYF.

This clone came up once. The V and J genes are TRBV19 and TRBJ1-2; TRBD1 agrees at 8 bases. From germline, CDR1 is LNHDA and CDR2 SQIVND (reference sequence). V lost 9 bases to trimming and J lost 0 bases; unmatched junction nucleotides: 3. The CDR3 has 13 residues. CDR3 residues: CASRGQANYGYTF. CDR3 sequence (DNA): TGTGCCAGCAGGGGGCAGGCTAACTATGGCTACACCTTC. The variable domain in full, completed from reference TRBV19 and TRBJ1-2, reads DGGITQSPKYLFRKEGQNVTLSCEQNLNHDAMYWYRQDPGQGLRLIYYSQIVNDFQKGDIAEGYSVSREKKESFPLTVTSAQKNPTAFYLCASRGQANYGYTFGSGTRLTVV.

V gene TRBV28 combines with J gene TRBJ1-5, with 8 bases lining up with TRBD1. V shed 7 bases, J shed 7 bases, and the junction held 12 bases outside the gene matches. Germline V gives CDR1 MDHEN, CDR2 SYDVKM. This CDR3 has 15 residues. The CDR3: CASTKTDRVSQPQHF. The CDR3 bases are TGTGCCAGCACCAAAACGGACAGGGTAAGCCAGCCCCAGCATTTT.

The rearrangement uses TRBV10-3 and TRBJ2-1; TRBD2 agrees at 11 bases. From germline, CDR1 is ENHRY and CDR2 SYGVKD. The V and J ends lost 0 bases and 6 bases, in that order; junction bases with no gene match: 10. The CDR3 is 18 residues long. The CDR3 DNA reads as TGTGCCATCAGTGAGTCGACGACTAGCGGGGCACTCGGCAATGAGCAGTTCTTC. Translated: CAISESTTSGALGNEQFF.

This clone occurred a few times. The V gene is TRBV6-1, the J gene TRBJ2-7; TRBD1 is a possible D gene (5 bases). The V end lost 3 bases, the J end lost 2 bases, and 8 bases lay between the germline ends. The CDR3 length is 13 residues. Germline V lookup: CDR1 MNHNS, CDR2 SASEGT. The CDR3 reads CASSDPGTYEQYF. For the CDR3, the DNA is TGTGCCAGCAGTGATCCAGGGACCTACGAGCAGTACTTC.

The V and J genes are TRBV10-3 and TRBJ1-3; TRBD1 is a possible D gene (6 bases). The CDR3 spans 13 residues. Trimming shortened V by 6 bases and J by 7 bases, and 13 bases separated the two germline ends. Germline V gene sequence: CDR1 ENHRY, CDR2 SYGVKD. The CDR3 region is CAISGEGVNTIYF. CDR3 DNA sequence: TGTGCCATCAGCGGAGAGGGGGTCAACACCATATATTTT.

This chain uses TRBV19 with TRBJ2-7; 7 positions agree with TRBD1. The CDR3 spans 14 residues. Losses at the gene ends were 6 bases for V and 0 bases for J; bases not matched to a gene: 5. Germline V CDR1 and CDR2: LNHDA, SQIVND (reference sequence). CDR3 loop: CASRRQGSSYEQYF. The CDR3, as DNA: TGTGCCAGTAGACGACAGGGCAGCTCCTACGAGCAGTACTTC.

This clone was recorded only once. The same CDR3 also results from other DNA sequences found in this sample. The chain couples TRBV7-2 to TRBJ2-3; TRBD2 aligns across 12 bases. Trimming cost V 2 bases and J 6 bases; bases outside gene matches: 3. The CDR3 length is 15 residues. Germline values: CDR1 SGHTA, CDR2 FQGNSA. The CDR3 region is CASSLTSGRTDTQYF. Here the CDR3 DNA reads TGTGCCAGCAGCTTAACTAGCGGGAGGACGGATACGCAGTATTTT.

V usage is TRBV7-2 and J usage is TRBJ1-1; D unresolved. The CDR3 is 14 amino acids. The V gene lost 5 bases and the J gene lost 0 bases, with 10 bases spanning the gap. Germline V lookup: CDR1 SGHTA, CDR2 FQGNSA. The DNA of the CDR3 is TGTGCCAGCAGCCTATCCCCCATGAACACTGAAGCTTTCTTT. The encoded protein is CASSLSPMNTEAFF.

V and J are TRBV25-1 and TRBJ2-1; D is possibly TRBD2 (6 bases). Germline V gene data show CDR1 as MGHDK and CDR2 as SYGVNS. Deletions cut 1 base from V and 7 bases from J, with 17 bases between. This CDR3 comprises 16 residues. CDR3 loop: CASSEFGTPATNEQFF. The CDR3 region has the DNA TGTGCCAGCAGTGAATTCGGGACTCCGGCTACTAATGAGCAGTTCTTC.

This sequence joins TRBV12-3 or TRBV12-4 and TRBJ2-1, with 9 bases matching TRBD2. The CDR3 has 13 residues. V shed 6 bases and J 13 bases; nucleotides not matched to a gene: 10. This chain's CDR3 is CASRPNPGTSQFF. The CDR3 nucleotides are TGTGCCAGCAGACCAAACCCCGGGACTAGCCAGTTCTTC.

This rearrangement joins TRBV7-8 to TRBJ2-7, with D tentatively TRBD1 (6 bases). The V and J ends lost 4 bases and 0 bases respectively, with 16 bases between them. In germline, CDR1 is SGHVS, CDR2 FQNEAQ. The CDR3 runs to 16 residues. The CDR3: CASSYPPRGSSYEQYF. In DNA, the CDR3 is TGTGCCAGCAGCTACCCCCCCAGGGGCTCCTCCTACGAGCAGTACTTC. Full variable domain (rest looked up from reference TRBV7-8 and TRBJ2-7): GAGVSQSPRYKVAKRGQDVALRCDPISGHVSLFWYQQALGQGPEFLTYFQNEAQLDKSGLPSDRFFAERPEGSVSTLKIQRTQQEDSAVYLCASSYPPRGSSYEQYFGPGTRLTVT.